Each of the 12 T cell receptor beta chains below was sequenced from the same sample in a study of shared clonotypes between healthy human individuals. CD45RO negativity and positive selection for CCR7 defined naive CD8 cells, a population that excluded terminally differentiated effector memory CD45RA+ cells. The data were produced by immunoSEQ multiplex PCR, yet TCRdb's version contains in-frame clones alone and is incomplete. Among around 1,900,000 clones listed, over 85% were seen once. Source material: naive CD8+ T cells from PBMCs. The receptors originated from a man aged 18 to 30 in good health. Some clones in this sample may be carry-over from other donors' samples.

The CDR3 sequence is CASSTPRGNQPQHF. In DNA form, the CDR3 reads TGTGCCAGCAGTACTCCCAGGGGCAATCAGCCCCAGCATTTT. The chain uses TRBV28 and TRBJ1-5, with TRBD1 as a possible D gene (5 bases). The CDR3 runs to 14 residues. The germline V gene has CDR1 MDHEN and CDR2 SYDVKM. With 5 bases removed from V and 2 bases from J, the gap between germline ends came to 10 bases.

The J gene is TRBJ2-2, the V gene TRBV28; 10 bases agree with TRBD2. The germline CDR1 and CDR2 sequences are MDHEN and SYDVKM. Trimming at V came to 3 bases and at J to 6 bases, leaving 4 bases not matched to a gene. This CDR3 contains 15 residues. This CDR3 reads CASSFGLADSGELFF. The CDR3 region has the DNA TGTGCCAGCAGTTTTGGACTAGCGGACTCCGGGGAGCTGTTTTTT.

The chain uses TRBV13 and TRBJ2-2, with 7 bases matching TRBD1. This CDR3 has 14 residues. The V segment lost 4 bases and the J segment 4 bases; nucleotides outside the gene matches: 3. Germline CDR1 and CDR2: PRHDT and FYEKMQ (reference sequence). The CDR3 DNA is TGTGCCAGCAGCTCCCGGGACAGCACCGGGGAGCTGTTTTTT. Protein product: CASSSRDSTGELFF.

The chain has TRBV7-8 and TRBJ2-1; TRBD1 aligns across 8 bases. The J segment lost 2 bases and the V segment lost 4 bases, leaving 16 bases of the junction unmatched. CDR1 and CDR2 from the germline V gene are SGHVS and FQNEAQ. There are 19 residues in the CDR3. This CDR3 reads CASSSPGGAGGSTYNEQFF. The DNA for the CDR3 is TGTGCCAGCAGCTCACCCGGCGGAGCAGGGGGCTCTACCTACAATGAGCAGTTCTTC.

The genes are TRBV7-2 and TRBJ2-1; D is perhaps TRBD2 (6 bases). CDR1 and CDR2 from the germline V gene are SGHTA and FQGNSA. The CDR3 is made up of 15 amino acids. Trimming stripped 5 bases from V and 1 base from J, with 12 bases between. DNA for the CDR3: TGTGCCAGCAGCCGGGACTCAATGTCCTACAATGAGCAGTTCTTC. Translating it yields CASSRDSMSYNEQFF.

In regard to this clone: The same CDR3 arises from other DNA sequences in this sample as well. The chain employs TRBV27 and TRBJ2-1; D is possibly TRBD1 (6 bases). The CDR3 covers 15 residues. Germline V gene sequence: CDR1 MNHEY, CDR2 SMNVEV (reference sequence). V lost 3 bases and J 0 bases, leaving 9 bases between the germline ends. This CDR3 reads CASSFGQNSYNEQFF. The CDR3 DNA reads as TGTGCCAGCAGTTTTGGACAGAACTCCTACAATGAGCAGTTCTTC.

The chain combines TRBV7-6 with TRBJ2-7; perhaps TRBD1 as D (6 bases). Germline V lookup: CDR1 SGHVS, CDR2 FNYEAQ. Between the trimmed V and J ends, which lost 5 bases and 0 bases, there was a span of 14 bases. The CDR3 contains 15 residues. In DNA, the CDR3 is TGTGCCAGCAGCCCTAGGACAGCCAGCTCCTACGAGCAGTACTTC. Translated: CASSPRTASSYEQYF.

This clone showed up just once. J is TRBJ2-2 and V is TRBV7-9, with TRBD1 matching 7 bases. The germline V gene encodes CDR1 SEHNR and CDR2 FQNEAQ (reference sequence). J gave up 1 base and V 5 bases, and 4 bases lay outside the gene matches. This CDR3 contains 15 residues. The CDR3 bases are TGTGCCAGCAGCCATAGACAGGGGAACACCGGGGAGCTGTTTTTT. This sequence encodes CASSHRQGNTGELFF. Full variable domain (rest looked up from reference TRBV7-9 and TRBJ2-2): DTGVSQNPRHKITKRGQNVTFRCDPISEHNRLYWYRQTLGQGPEFLTYFQNEAQLEKSRLLSDRFSAERPKGSFSTLEIQRTEQGDSAMYLCASSHRQGNTGELFFGEGSRLTVL.

This clone was detected only once. The V and J genes are TRBV9 and TRBJ2-7, with 10 bases fitting TRBD2. The CDR3 length is 15 residues. CDR1 is SGDLS, CDR2 YYNGEE, per germline. V lost 6 bases, J lost 2 bases, and 8 bases stayed unmatched. CDR3 protein: CASTPGTSATYEQYF. As DNA, the CDR3 is TGTGCCAGCACCCCGGGGACTAGCGCGACCTACGAGCAGTACTTC. Using reference TRBV9 and TRBJ2-7 for the parts outside the CDR3, the full variable domain is DSGVTQTPKHLITATGQRVTLRCSPRSGDLSVYWYQQSLDQGLQFLIQYYNGEERAKGNILERFSAQQFPDLHSELNLSSLELGDSALYFCASTPGTSATYEQYFGPGTRLTVT.

The CDR3 DNA sequence: TGCAGCGCAGGAGTCGGCGGGAGGGTCATCGATGAGCAGTTCTTC. It is translated as CSAGVGGRVIDEQFF. The chain recombines TRBV29-1 with TRBJ2-1, with 9 nucleotides matching TRBD2. Trimming removed 7 bases from V and 8 bases from J; junction bases left unmatched: 15. There are 15 residues in the CDR3. Germline loops: CDR1 SQVTM, CDR2 ANQGSEA.

This chain links TRBV9 with TRBJ1-1; unclear D gene. The CDR3 loop spans 13 amino acids. Trimming shortened V by 0 bases and J by 7 bases, and 10 bases separated the two germline ends. Germline V gene lookup returns CDR1 SGDLS and CDR2 YYNGEE. Written as DNA, the CDR3 is TGTGCCAGCAGCGTAGCTGGGCGGAGTGAAGCTTTCTTT. Protein product: CASSVAGRSEAFF.

The V gene is TRBV29-1, the J gene TRBJ1-1; 10 nucleotides align to TRBD1. The CDR3 is 13 residues long. The J segment lost 4 bases and the V segment lost 3 bases, leaving 2 bases of the junction unmatched. Germline-derived CDR1 and CDR2 are SQVTM and ANQGSEA. CDR3 bases: TGCAGCGTTGAGACAGGGGGCGCCACTGAAGCTTTCTTT. Encoded protein: CSVETGGATEAFF.